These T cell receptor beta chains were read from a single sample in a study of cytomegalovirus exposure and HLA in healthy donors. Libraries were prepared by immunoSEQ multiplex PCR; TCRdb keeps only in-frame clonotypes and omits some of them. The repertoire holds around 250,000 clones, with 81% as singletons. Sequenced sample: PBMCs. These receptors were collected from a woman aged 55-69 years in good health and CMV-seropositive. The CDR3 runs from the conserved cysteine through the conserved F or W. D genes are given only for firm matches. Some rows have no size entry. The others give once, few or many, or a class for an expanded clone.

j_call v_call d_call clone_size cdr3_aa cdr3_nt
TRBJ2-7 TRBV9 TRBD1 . CASSAPGQGREQYF TGTGCCAGCAGCGCACCAGGACAGGGCCGCGAGCAGTACTTC
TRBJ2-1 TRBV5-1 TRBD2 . CASSSASGRAQSEQFF TGCGCCAGCAGCTCGGCAAGCGGGAGGGCCCAAAGTGAGCAGTTCTTC
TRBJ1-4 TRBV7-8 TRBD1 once CASSTTGGDSKKLFF TGTGCCAGCAGCACGACAGGGGGCGACAGTAAAAAACTGTTTTTT
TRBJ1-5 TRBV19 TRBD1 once CASRTGTGVQPQHF TGTGCCAGCCGAACCGGGACAGGGGTTCAGCCCCAGCATTTT
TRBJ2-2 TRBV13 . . CASSLGAGPTGELFF TGTGCCAGCAGCTTAGGGGCGGGCCCCACCGGGGAGCTGTTTTTT
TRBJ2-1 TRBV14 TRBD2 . CASSQGLADNEQFF TGTGCCAGCAGCCAAGGACTAGCGGACAATGAGCAGTTCTTC
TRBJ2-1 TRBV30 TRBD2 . CAWRPAGGGNEQFF TGTGCCTGGAGGCCAGCGGGAGGTGGTAATGAGCAGTTCTTC
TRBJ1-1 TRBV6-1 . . CASRASRDTEAFF TGTGCCAGCAGGGCCTCCAGGGACACTGAAGCTTTCTTT
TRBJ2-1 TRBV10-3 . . CAISESSVLLFF TGTGCCATCAGTGAGTCGTCGGTTTTGTTGTTCTTC
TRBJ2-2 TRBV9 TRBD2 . CASSVGTSGSFGELFF TGTGCCAGCAGCGTGGGGACTAGCGGGAGTTTCGGGGAGCTGTTTTTT
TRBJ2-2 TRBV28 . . CASSSQRANTGELFF TGTGCCAGCAGCTCCCAGCGGGCGAACACCGGGGAGCTGTTTTTT
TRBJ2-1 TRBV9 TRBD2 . CASSVATTSGRVRDNEQFF TGTGCCAGCAGCGTAGCTACGACTAGCGGGAGAGTCCGGGACAATGAGCAGTTCTTC
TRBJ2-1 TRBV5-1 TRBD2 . CASSLGGGSSYNEQFF TGCGCCAGCAGCTTGGGGGGGGGAAGCTCCTACAATGAGCAGTTCTTC
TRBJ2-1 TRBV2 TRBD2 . CASSDLSGVNEQFF TGTGCCAGCAGTGACCTCAGCGGGGTCAATGAGCAGTTCTTC